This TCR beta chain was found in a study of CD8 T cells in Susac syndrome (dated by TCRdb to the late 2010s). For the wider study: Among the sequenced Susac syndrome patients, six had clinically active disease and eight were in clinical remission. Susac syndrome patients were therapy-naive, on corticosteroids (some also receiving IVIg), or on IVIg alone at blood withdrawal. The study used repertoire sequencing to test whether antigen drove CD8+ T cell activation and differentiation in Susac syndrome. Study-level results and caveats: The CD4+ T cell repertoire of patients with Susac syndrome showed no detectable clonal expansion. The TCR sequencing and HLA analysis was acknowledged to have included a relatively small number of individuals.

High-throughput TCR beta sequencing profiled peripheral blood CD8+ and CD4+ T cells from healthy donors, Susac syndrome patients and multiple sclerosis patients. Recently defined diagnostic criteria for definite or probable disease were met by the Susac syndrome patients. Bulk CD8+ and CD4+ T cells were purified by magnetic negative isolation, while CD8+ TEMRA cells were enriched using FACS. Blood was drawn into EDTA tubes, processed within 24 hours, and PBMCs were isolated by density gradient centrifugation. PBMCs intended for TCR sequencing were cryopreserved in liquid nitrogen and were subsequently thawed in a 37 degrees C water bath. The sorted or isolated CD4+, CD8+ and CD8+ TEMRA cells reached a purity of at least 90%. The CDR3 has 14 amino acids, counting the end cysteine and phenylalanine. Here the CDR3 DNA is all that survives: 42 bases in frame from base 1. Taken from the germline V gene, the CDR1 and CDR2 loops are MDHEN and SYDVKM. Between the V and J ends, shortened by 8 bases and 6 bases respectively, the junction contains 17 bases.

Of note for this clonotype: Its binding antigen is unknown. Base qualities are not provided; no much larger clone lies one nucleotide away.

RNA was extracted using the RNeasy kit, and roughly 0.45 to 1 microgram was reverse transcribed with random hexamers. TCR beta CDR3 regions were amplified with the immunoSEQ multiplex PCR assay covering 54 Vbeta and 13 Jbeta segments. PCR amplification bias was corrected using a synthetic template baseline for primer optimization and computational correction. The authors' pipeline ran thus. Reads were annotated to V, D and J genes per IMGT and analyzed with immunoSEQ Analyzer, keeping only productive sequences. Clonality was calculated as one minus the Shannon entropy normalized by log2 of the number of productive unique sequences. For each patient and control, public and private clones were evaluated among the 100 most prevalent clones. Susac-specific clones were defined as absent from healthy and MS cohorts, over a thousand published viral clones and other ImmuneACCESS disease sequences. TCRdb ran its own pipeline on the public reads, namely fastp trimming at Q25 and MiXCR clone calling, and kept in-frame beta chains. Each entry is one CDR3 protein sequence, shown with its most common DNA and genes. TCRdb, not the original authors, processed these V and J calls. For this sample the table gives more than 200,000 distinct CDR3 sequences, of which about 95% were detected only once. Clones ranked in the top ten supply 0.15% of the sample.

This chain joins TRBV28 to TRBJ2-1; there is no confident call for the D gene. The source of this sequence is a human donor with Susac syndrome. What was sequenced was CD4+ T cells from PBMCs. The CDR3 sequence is CASAGETGVNEQFF. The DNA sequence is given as TGTGCCAGCGCAGGAGAGACCGGTGTCAATGAGCAGTTCTTC.